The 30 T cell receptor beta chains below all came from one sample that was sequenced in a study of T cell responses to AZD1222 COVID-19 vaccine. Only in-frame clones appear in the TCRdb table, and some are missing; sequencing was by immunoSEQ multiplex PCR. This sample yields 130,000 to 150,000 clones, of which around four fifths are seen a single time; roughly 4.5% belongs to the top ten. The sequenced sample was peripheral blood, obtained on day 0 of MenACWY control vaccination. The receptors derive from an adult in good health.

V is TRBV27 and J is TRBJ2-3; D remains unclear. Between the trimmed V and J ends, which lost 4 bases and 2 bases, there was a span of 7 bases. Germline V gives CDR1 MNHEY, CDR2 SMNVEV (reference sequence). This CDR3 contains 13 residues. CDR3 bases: TGTGCCAGCAGTTATGTCCTCACAGATACGCAGTATTTT. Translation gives CASSYVLTDTQYF.

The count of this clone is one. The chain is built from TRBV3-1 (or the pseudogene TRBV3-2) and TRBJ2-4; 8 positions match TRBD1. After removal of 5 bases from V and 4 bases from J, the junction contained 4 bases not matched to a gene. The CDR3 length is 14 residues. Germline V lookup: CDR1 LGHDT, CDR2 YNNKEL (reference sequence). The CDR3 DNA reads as TGTGCCAGCAGCGACCGGGACAGGAAAAACATTCAGTACTTC. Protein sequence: CASSDRDRKNIQYF.

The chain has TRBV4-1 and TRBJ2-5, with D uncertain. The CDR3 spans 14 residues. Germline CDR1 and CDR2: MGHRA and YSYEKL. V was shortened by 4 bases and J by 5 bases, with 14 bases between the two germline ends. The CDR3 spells CASSRRPSRETQYF. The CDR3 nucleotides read TGCGCCAGCAGCCGGCGGCCATCGAGGGAGACCCAGTACTTC.

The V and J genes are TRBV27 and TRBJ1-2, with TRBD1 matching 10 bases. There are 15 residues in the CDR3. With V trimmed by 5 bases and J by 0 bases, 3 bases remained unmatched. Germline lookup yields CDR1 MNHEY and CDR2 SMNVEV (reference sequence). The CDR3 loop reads CASSPGQGANYGYTF. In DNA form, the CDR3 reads TGTGCCAGCAGTCCTGGACAGGGGGCTAACTATGGCTACACCTTC.

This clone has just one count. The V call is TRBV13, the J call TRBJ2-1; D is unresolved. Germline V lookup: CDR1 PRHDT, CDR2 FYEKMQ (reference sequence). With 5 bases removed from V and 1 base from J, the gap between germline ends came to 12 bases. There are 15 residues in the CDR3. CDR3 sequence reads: CASSPPEASYNEQFF. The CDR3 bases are TGTGCCAGCAGCCCCCCCGAAGCGTCCTACAATGAGCAGTTCTTC. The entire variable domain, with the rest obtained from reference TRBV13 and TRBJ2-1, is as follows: AAGVIQSPRHLIKEKRETATLKCYPIPRHDTVYWYQQGPGQDPQFLISFYEKMQSDKGSIPDRFSAQQFSDYHSELNMSSLELGDSALYFCASSPPEASYNEQFFGPGTRLTVL.

The CDR3 bases are TGTGCCAGCAGCTTAGGGGGATCCTATAATTCACCCCTCCACTTT. It specifies CASSLGGSYNSPLHF. The rearrangement joins TRBV12-1 to TRBJ1-6; TRBD1 reflects the table's D call only, with no check against the DNA. TRBV12-1 is a pseudogene segment. The CDR3 is 15 amino acids.

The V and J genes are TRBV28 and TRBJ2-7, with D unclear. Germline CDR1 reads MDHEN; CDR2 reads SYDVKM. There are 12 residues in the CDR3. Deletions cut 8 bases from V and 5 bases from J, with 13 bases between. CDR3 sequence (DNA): TGTGCCAGCTCTACTCTAAGGGACGAGCAGTACGTC. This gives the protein CASSTLRDEQYV.

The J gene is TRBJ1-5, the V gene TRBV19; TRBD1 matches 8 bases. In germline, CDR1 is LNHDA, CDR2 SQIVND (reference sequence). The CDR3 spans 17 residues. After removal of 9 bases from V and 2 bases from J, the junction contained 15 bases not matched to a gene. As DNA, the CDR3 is TGTGCCAGCTGGGATGACAGGGGCCGAATTGGCAATCAGCCCCAGCATTTT. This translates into CASWDDRGRIGNQPQHF.

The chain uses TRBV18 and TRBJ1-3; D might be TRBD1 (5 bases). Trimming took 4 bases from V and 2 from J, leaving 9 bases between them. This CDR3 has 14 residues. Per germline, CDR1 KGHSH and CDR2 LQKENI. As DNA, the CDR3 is TGTGCCAGCTCACAAGGGGAGACTGGAAACACCATATATTTT. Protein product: CASSQGETGNTIYF.

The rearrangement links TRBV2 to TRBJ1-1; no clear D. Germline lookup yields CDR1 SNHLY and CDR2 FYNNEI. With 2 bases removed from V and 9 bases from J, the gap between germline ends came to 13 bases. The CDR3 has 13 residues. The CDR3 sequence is CASSEFDLAKAFF. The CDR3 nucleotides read TGTGCCAGCAGTGAATTTGACCTGGCGAAAGCTTTCTTT.

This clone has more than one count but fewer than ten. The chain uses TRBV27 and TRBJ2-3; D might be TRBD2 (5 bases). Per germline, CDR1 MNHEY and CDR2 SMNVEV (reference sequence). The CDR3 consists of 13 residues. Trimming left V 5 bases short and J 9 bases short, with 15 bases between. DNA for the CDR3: TGTGCCAGCAGTCGCTCCAGCGGAGACACGCAGTATTTT. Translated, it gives CASSRSSGDTQYF.

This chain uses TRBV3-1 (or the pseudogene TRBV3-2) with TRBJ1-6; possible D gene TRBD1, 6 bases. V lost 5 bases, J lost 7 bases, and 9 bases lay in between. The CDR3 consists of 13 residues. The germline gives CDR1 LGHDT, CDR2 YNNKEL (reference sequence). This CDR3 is CASSYRENSPLHF. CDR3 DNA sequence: TGTGCCAGCAGCTACAGGGAAAATTCACCCCTCCACTTT.

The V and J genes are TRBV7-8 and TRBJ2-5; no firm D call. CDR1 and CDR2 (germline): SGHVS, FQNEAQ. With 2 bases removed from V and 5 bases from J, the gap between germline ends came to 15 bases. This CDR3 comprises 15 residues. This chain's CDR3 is CASSLIFLGSETQYF. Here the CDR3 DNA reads TGTGCCAGCAGCTTAATTTTCCTAGGGTCGGAGACCCAGTACTTC.

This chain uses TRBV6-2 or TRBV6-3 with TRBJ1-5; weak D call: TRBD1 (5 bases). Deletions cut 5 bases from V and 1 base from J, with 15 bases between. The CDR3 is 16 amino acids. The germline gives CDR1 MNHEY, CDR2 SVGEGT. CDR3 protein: CASSGTLPGSNQPQHF. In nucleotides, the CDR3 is TGTGCCAGCAGTGGGACTCTCCCGGGGAGCAATCAGCCCCAGCATTTT.

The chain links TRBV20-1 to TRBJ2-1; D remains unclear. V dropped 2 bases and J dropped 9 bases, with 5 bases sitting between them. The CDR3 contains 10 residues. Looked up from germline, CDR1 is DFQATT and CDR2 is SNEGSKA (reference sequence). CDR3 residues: CSARRPEQFF. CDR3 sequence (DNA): TGCAGTGCTAGAAGGCCTGAGCAGTTCTTC.

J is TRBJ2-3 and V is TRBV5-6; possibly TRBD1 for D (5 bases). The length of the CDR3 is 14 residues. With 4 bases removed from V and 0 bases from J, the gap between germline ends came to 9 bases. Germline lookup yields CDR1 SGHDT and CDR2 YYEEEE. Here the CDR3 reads CASSRQPSTDTQYF. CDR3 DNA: TGTGCCAGCAGCCGACAGCCCAGCACAGATACGCAGTATTTT.

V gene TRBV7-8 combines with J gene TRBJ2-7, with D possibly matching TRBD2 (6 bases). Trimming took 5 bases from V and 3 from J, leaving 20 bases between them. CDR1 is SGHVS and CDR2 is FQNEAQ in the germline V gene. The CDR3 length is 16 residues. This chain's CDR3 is CASSPDTGTGGYEQYV. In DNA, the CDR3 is TGTGCCAGCAGCCCCGATACCGGGACTGGGGGCTACGAGCAGTACGTC.

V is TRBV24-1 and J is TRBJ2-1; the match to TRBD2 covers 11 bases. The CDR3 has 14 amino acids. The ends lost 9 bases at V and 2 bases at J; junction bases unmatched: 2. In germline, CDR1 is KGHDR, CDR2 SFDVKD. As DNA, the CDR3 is TGTGCCACCGGTAGCGGGGGGGCCTACAATGAGCAGTTCTTC. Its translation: CATGSGGAYNEQFF.

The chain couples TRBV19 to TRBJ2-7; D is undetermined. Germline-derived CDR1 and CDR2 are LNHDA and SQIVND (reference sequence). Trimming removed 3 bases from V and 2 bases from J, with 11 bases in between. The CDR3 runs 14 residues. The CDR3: CASSIRTETYEQYF. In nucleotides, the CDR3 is TGTGCCAGTAGTATCCGGACGGAAACCTACGAGCAGTACTTC.

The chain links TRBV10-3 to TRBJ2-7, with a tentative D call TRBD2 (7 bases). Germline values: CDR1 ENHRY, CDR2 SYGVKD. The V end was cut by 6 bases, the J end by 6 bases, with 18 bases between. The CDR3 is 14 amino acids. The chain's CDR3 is CAISPLGGPGEQYF. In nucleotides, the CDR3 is TGTGCCATCAGCCCACTCGGGGGGCCTGGCGAGCAGTACTTC.

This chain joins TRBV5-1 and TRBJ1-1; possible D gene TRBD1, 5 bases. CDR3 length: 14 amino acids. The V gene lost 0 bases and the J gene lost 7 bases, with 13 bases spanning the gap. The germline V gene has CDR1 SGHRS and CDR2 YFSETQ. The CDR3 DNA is TGCGCCAGCAGCTTGGCCCCGGGGCAGGGTGAAGCTTTCTTT. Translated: CASSLAPGQGEAFF.

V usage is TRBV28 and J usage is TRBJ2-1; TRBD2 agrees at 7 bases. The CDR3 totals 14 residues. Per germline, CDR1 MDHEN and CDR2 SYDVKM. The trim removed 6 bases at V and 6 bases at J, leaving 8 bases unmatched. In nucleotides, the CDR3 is TGTGCCAGCAGACCCCGAAGCGGGGTCAATGAGCAGTTCTTC. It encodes CASRPRSGVNEQFF. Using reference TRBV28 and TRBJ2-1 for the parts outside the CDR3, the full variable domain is DVKVTQSSRYLVKRTGEKVFLECVQDMDHENMFWYRQDPGLGLRLIYFSYDVKMKEKGDIPEGYSVSREKKERFSLILESASTNQTSMYLCASRPRSGVNEQFFGPGTRLTVL.

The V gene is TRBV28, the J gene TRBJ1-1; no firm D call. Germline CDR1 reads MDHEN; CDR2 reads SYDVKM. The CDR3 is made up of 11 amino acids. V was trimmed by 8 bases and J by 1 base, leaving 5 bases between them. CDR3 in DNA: TGTGCCAGCTGGAGGAACACTGAAGCTTTCTTT. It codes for CASWRNTEAFF.

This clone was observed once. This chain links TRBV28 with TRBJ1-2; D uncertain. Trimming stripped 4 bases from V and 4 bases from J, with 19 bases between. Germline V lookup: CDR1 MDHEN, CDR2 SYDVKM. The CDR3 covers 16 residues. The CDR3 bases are TGTGCCAGCAGTTCCCCCTCATCCAATGACTTCTATGGCTACACCTTC. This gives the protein CASSSPSSNDFYGYTF.

CDR3 nucleotides: TGCGCCAGCAGCCAAGAACCCGGGACATTTGTTTTCGGCTACACCTTC. Protein product: CASSQEPGTFVFGYTF. The chain is built from TRBV4-1 and TRBJ1-2; maybe TRBD1 (6 bases). The CDR3 length is 16 residues. Per the germline V gene, CDR1 is MGHRA and CDR2 is YSYEKL. The V and J ends lost 0 bases and 8 bases respectively, with 19 bases between them.

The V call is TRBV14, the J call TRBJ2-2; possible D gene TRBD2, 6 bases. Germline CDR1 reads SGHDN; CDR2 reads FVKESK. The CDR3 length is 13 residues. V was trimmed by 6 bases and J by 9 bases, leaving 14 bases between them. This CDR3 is CASRGGDHRELFF. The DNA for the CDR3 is TGTGCCAGCAGGGGCGGGGACCACCGGGAGCTGTTTTTT. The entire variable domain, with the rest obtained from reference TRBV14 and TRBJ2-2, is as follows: EAGVTQFPSHSVIEKGQTVTLRCDPISGHDNLYWYRRVMGKEIKFLLHFVKESKQDESGMPNNRFLAERTGGTYSTLKVQPAELEDSGVYFCASRGGDHRELFFGEGSRLTVL.

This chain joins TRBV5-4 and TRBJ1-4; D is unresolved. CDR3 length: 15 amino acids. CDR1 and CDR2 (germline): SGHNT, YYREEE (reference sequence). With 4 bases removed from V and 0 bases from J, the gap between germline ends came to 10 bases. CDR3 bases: TGTGCCAGCAGCCGCACCACAGCAACTAATGAAAAACTGTTTTTT. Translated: CASSRTTATNEKLFF.

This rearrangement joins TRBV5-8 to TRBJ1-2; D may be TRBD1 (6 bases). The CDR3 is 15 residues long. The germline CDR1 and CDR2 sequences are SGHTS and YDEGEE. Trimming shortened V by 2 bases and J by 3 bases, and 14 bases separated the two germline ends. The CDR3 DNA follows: TGTGCCAGCAGCTTCTCAGGGGCCCCTCACTATGGCTACACCTTC. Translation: CASSFSGAPHYGYTF.

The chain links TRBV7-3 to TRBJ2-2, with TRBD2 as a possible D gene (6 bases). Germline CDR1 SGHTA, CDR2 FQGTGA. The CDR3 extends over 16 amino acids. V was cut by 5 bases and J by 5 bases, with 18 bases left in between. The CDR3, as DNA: TGTGCCAGCAGCCTCGGGGGAAGAGGTACGACCGGGGAGCTGTTTTTT. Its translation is CASSLGGRGTTGELFF.

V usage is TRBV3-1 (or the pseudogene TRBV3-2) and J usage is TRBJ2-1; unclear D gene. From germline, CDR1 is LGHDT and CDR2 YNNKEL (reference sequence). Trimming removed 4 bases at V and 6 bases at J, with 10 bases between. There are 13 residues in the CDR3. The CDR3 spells CASSRKGPNEQFF. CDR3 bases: TGTGCCAGCAGCCGAAAAGGACCCAATGAGCAGTTCTTC.